This T cell receptor (beta chain) is from a study of blood T cell repertoires in COVID-19. Turning to the study itself: PBMCs, B-cell-depleted T cells, or T cells provided the cDNA or gDNA that made up the material.

This CDR3 contains 15 residues. The trim removed 5 bases at V and 2 bases at J, leaving 5 bases unmatched. Germline V lookup: CDR1 ENHRY, CDR2 SYGVKD. Study processing details: Reference gene primers were amplified, and this amplification served to estimate nucleated cell counts. Generated by immunoSEQ multiplex PCR, the TCRdb table keeps only in-frame clones and is missing some. V, J and clone size derive from that table, while D and trimming were established from the DNA sequence. The sample contains over 120,000 clones, 88% of which appear only once. Source material: peripheral blood. The genes are TRBV10-3 and TRBJ1-2; 10 bases map to TRBD1. This TCR was recovered from a man between 65 and 85 years old with acute or convalescent COVID-19. The CDR3 region has the DNA TGTGCCATCAGTTCACCGGGACAGGGGAACTATGGCTACACCTTC. This translates into CAISSPGQGNYGYTF.